The 22 T cell receptor beta chains presented below share a single source sample, sequenced in a study of cytomegalovirus exposure and HLA in healthy donors. Profiled with immunoSEQ multiplex PCR; TCRdb holds only in-frame clones, not every one. This table holds a few hundred thousand clones, 85% to 90% found once. The sequencing input was PBMCs. These receptors all come from a woman aged 18 to 35 in good health and CMV-seronegative.

The chain couples TRBV9 to TRBJ2-5; 8 bases agree with TRBD2. The CDR3 loop spans 17 amino acids. Germline CDR1 and CDR2: SGDLS and YYNGEE. Losses at the gene ends were 0 bases for V and 7 bases for J; bases not matched to a gene: 14. CDR3 amino acids: CASSVASAGGGFGTQYF. Written as DNA, the CDR3 is TGTGCCAGCAGCGTAGCTTCTGCGGGAGGAGGTTTTGGGACCCAGTACTTC.

This sequence joins TRBV6-5 and TRBJ2-3; 7 bases line up with TRBD2. The CDR3 extends over 16 amino acids. V was pared by 2 bases and J by 5 bases, with 10 bases of the junction left unmatched. CDR1 is MNHEY, CDR2 SVGAGI, per germline. The CDR3 DNA is TGTGCCAGCAGTTACAGCCCGGGAGGTCGTGGAGATACGCAGTATTTT. Translating gives CASSYSPGGRGDTQYF.

The chain employs TRBV4-1 and TRBJ2-2, with D maybe TRBD1 (5 bases). The V gene's germline CDR1 is MGHRA and CDR2 YSYEKL. Deletions cut 2 bases from V and 4 bases from J, with 5 bases between. The CDR3 extends over 13 amino acids. The CDR3 reads CASSQQGTGELFF. CDR3 DNA: TGCGCCAGCAGCCAACAGGGCACCGGGGAGCTGTTTTTT.

The chain has TRBV28 and TRBJ2-7, with TRBD2 matching over 10 bases. Per the germline V gene, CDR1 is MDHEN and CDR2 is SYDVKM. V shed 6 bases and J 2 bases; nucleotides not matched to a gene: 16. The CDR3 is made up of 18 amino acids. The CDR3 DNA reads as TGTGCCAGCAGGCATCCTAGCGGGGGAAATCAGGCCACCTACGAGCAGTACTTC. Translated, it gives CASRHPSGGNQATYEQYF. The full variable domain, with the rest looked up from reference TRBV28 and TRBJ2-7, is DVKVTQSSRYLVKRTGEKVFLECVQDMDHENMFWYRQDPGLGLRLIYFSYDVKMKEKGDIPEGYSVSREKKERFSLILESASTNQTSMYLCASRHPSGGNQATYEQYFGPGTRLTVT.

The rearrangement uses TRBV9 and TRBJ2-7; 7 nucleotides line up with TRBD1. The CDR3 loop spans 15 amino acids. Trimming cost V 4 bases and J 2 bases; bases outside gene matches: 9. Germline CDR1 reads SGDLS; CDR2 reads YYNGEE. CDR3 protein: CASSPGDRVAYEQYF. CDR3 bases: TGTGCCAGCAGCCCAGGTGACAGGGTGGCCTACGAGCAGTACTTC.

The chain carries TRBV25-1 and TRBJ2-1, with D maybe TRBD1 (5 bases). V dropped 1 base and J dropped 2 bases, with 6 bases sitting between them. Germline lookup yields CDR1 MGHDK and CDR2 SYGVNS. There are 14 residues in the CDR3. The CDR3: CASSESGPYNEQFF. The CDR3 region has the DNA TGTGCCAGCAGTGAATCAGGGCCCTACAATGAGCAGTTCTTC.

The genes are TRBV9 and TRBJ2-1; 10 nucleotides match TRBD1. This CDR3 comprises 18 residues. CDR1 is SGDLS and CDR2 is YYNGEE in the germline V gene. V was clipped by 4 bases and J by 6 bases; unmatched bases: 16. Here the CDR3 reads CASSSIPGQGNRGNEQFF. CDR3 in DNA: TGTGCCAGCAGCTCCATCCCGGGACAGGGGAATAGGGGCAATGAGCAGTTCTTC.

This chain links TRBV18 with TRBJ2-1; 7 nucleotides agree with TRBD1. CDR3 length: 18 amino acids. CDR1 is KGHSH, CDR2 LQKENI, per germline. Trimming took 4 bases from V and 3 from J; bases not matched to a gene: 15. CDR3 nucleotide sequence: TGTGCCAGCTCACAATCAAGAGGACGGGGACAGAGCTACAATGAGCAGTTCTTC. Its translation is CASSQSRGRGQSYNEQFF.

In DNA form, the CDR3 reads TGCGCCAGCAGTGAGACAGGGGGAACTAAAACCTACGAGCAGTACTTC. Its translation is CASSETGGTKTYEQYF. The rearrangement joins TRBV10-1 to TRBJ2-7, with 8 bases lining up with TRBD1. From germline, CDR1 is WNHNN and CDR2 SYGVQD (reference sequence). The CDR3 consists of 16 residues. The ends lost 2 bases at V and 2 bases at J; junction bases unmatched: 8.

In the case of this clone: At one boundary the junction diverges from the germline segment, which might be a read error. This chain uses TRBV29-1 with TRBJ2-2, with D maybe TRBD1 (6 bases). Germline V gives CDR1 SQVTM, CDR2 ANQGSEA. This CDR3 spans 13 amino acids. The DNA for the CDR3 is TGCAGCGTTGGACAGGCGAACTCCGGGGAGCTGTTTTTT. As protein: CSVGQANSGELFF.

This chain joins TRBV29-1 and TRBJ1-1, with TRBD1 as a possible D gene (5 bases). There are 12 residues in the CDR3. CDR1 and CDR2 (germline): SQVTM, ANQGSEA. The V and J ends lost 5 bases and 1 base respectively, with 8 bases between them. The CDR3 coding sequence is TGCAGCGTTACCCAGGGGAACACTGAAGCTTTCTTT. Its protein is CSVTQGNTEAFF.

V usage is TRBV5-6 and J usage is TRBJ1-2; 10 bases are shared with TRBD1. The germline V gene has CDR1 SGHDT and CDR2 YYEEEE. This CDR3 spans 15 amino acids. The V and J ends lost 4 bases and 5 bases, in that order; junction bases with no gene match: 8. CDR3 amino acids: CASSPTGGALYGYTF. For the CDR3, the DNA is TGTGCCAGCAGCCCGACAGGGGGCGCCTTGTATGGCTACACCTTC.

This clone showed up just a few times. V usage is TRBV10-2 and J usage is TRBJ2-7; D gene ambiguous. V shed 3 bases and J shed 0 bases, with 12 bases lying between them. This CDR3 region has 15 residues. Germline loops: CDR1 WSHSY, CDR2 SAAADI. The CDR3 coding sequence is TGCGCCAGCAGTGAAGCAAGCGCGAACTCCTACGAGCAGTACTTC. This encodes CASSEASANSYEQYF.

This clone is a singleton in its sample. The rearrangement uses TRBV7-2 and TRBJ2-7; weak D call: TRBD1 (5 bases). Germline V gene data show CDR1 as SGHTA and CDR2 as FQGNSA. V lost 5 bases to trimming and J lost 2 bases, with 10 bases between them. The CDR3 extends over 13 amino acids. This CDR3 is CASSLRTTYEQYF. In DNA form, the CDR3 reads TGTGCCAGCAGCCTCCGGACAACCTACGAGCAGTACTTC.

Only one count was recorded for this clone. The rearrangement uses TRBV7-8 and TRBJ2-1, with 13 bases fitting TRBD2. Germline V CDR1 and CDR2: SGHVS, FQNEAQ. Losses at the gene ends were 5 bases for V and 6 bases for J; bases not matched to a gene: 4. The CDR3 is 15 amino acids. CDR3 DNA: TGTGCCAGCAGCCCCGGGACTAGCGGGACCAATGAGCAGTTCTTC. Amino acid sequence: CASSPGTSGTNEQFF.

The chain uses TRBV9 and TRBJ2-2, with 10 bases matching TRBD2. Germline CDR1 SGDLS, CDR2 YYNGEE. The CDR3 length is 18 residues. V gave up 4 bases and J gave up 7 bases; unmatched junction bases: 16. The CDR3 here is CASSFRAGGTSDGGELFF. In DNA form, the CDR3 reads TGTGCCAGCAGCTTCCGGGCGGGGGGGACTAGCGACGGCGGGGAGCTGTTTTTT. The whole variable domain, remainder taken from reference TRBV9 and TRBJ2-2, is DSGVTQTPKHLITATGQRVTLRCSPRSGDLSVYWYQQSLDQGLQFLIQYYNGEERAKGNILERFSAQQFPDLHSELNLSSLELGDSALYFCASSFRAGGTSDGGELFFGEGSRLTVL.

Concerning this clone: The junction shows a germline mismatch at one end, possibly a read error. V is TRBV5-5 and J is TRBJ2-7; the D gene is possibly TRBD2 (5 bases). Germline CDR1 and CDR2: SGHKS and YYEKEE (reference sequence). The CDR3 covers 13 residues. CDR3 coding DNA: TGTGCCAGCAGCTTGGGCGTGTCAGACTACGTTACCTTC. It translates to CASSLGVSDYVTF. The complete variable domain, with remaining parts taken from reference TRBV5-5 and TRBJ2-7, reads DAGVTQSPTHLIKTRGQQVTLRCSPISGHKSVSWYQQVLGQGPQFIFQYYEKEERGRGNFPDRFSARQFPNYSSELNVNALLLGDSALYLCASSLGVSDYVTFGPGTRLTVT.

This clone showed up just once. The chain is built from TRBV11-2 and TRBJ1-4, with TRBD1 identical over 7 bases. This CDR3 region has 15 residues. V was clipped by 5 bases and J by 4 bases; unmatched bases: 7. The germline CDR1 and CDR2 sequences are SGHAT and FQNNGV. DNA of the CDR3: TGTGCCAGCAGCCTAAACAGGGGAAATAATGAAAAACTGTTTTTT. This translates into CASSLNRGNNEKLFF. Together with reference TRBV11-2 and TRBJ1-4, the CDR3 gives the full variable domain: EAGVAQSPRYKIIEKRQSVAFWCNPISGHATLYWYQQILGQGPKLLIQFQNNGVVDDSQLPKDRFSAERLKGVDSTLKIQPAKLEDSAVYLCASSLNRGNNEKLFFGSGTQLSVL.

CDR3 in amino acids: CASSRTSGRFETQYF. CDR3 nucleotide sequence: TGTGCCAGCAGCCGCACTAGCGGGAGATTTGAGACCCAGTACTTC. V and J are TRBV27 and TRBJ2-5, with 11 positions matching TRBD2. The CDR3 has 15 residues. V lost 6 bases to trimming and J lost 5 bases; unmatched junction nucleotides: 8. CDR1 and CDR2 from the germline V gene are MNHEY and SMNVEV (reference sequence).

The chain carries TRBV7-9 and TRBJ1-5, with 7 bases fitting TRBD1. This CDR3 is built from 14 residues. Germline assignment: CDR1 SEHNR and CDR2 FQNEAQ (reference sequence). The V and J ends lost 3 bases and 4 bases, in that order; junction bases with no gene match: 3. This CDR3 reads CASSLGQLNQPQHF. In DNA form, the CDR3 reads TGTGCCAGCAGCTTGGGACAGTTAAATCAGCCCCAGCATTTT.

This chain uses TRBV4-2 with TRBJ1-3; 8 bases line up with TRBD1. The V gene's germline CDR1 is LGHNA and CDR2 YNFKEQ. CDR3 length: 15 amino acids. Trimming at V came to 0 bases and at J to 2 bases, leaving 0 bases not matched to a gene. The CDR3 DNA reads as TGTGCCAGCAGCCAAGAGACAGGGGCTGGAAACACCATATATTTT. It specifies CASSQETGAGNTIYF.

J is TRBJ2-6 and V is TRBV4-1, with 7 bases matching TRBD1. The CDR3 is 19 residues long. Germline V gives CDR1 MGHRA, CDR2 YSYEKL. The V segment lost 3 bases and the J segment 0 bases; nucleotides outside the gene matches: 11. CDR3 DNA sequence: TGCGCCAGCAGCCAGCAGGGACAGCTTGTAGACTCTGGGGCCAACGTCCTGACTTTC. It yields the protein CASSQQGQLVDSGANVLTF.